This entry lists 31 T cell receptor beta chains sequenced from one sample in a study of T cell clones after liver transplantation. TCRdb's copy holds only in-frame clones and misses some; the assay was immunoSEQ multiplex PCR. The table shows over 100,000 clones, with 82% occurring only once. Sequencing was performed on CD4+ T cells from blood, taken before liver transplant. The source is a human donor who received a liver transplant.

The chain recombines TRBV19 with TRBJ1-5; D remains ambiguous. The CDR3 runs 9 residues. In germline, CDR1 is LNHDA, CDR2 SQIVND (reference sequence). CDR3 sequence: CGTGQPQHF. Written as DNA, the CDR3 is TGTGGGACGGGTCAGCCCCAGCATTTT.

V and J are TRBV7-8 and TRBJ1-4; D call uncertain. Trimming took 1 base from V and 8 from J, leaving 11 bases between them. Germline V gene lookup returns CDR1 SGHVS and CDR2 FQNEAQ. CDR3 length: 14 residues. The DNA of the CDR3 is TGTGCCAGCAGCTTAGGTGGGCGGCCAGAAAAACTGTTTTTT. Protein: CASSLGGRPEKLFF.

The chain couples TRBV11-3 to TRBJ2-1; D remains ambiguous. The ends were cut back, 5 bases at V and 4 bases at J, with 6 bases in the middle. Germline V gives CDR1 SGHNT, CDR2 YENEEA. The CDR3 runs 12 residues. The CDR3 nucleotides read TGTGCCAGCAGCCGGAGATACAATGAGCAGTTCTTC. Protein product: CASSRRYNEQFF.

On this clone: The sample contains more than one DNA sequence encoding this CDR3. This sequence joins TRBV7-2 and TRBJ1-1; D gene ambiguous. This CDR3 region has 13 residues. Germline loops: CDR1 SGHTA, CDR2 FQGNSA. Trimming removed 0 bases at V and 1 base at J, with 3 bases between. The CDR3 DNA follows: TGTGCCAGCAGCTTAGCGGGGAACACTGAAGCTTTCTTT. It codes for CASSLAGNTEAFF.

This rearrangement joins TRBV14 to TRBJ2-3, with TRBD1 identical over 8 bases. V was pared by 4 bases and J by 4 bases, with 10 bases of the junction left unmatched. CDR3 size: 16 residues. Germline CDR1 reads SGHDN; CDR2 reads FVKESK. CDR3 nucleotide sequence: TGTGCCAGCAGCCTGAAGCTGGCAGGGGGCTCAGATACGCAGTATTTT. Its protein is CASSLKLAGGSDTQYF.

The chain carries TRBV7-9 and TRBJ2-3; D perhaps matches TRBD1 (6 bases). CDR3 length equals 15 residues. Trimming pared 1 base from V and 4 bases from J, leaving 12 bases between. Germline values: CDR1 SEHNR, CDR2 FQNEAQ (reference sequence). The DNA for the CDR3 is TGTGCCAGCAGCTTAGATGGGGGCCGGTCAGATACGCAGTATTTT. The encoded protein is CASSLDGGRSDTQYF.

This chain connects TRBV2 to TRBJ1-1; D is unresolved. V lost 2 bases and J 8 bases, leaving 12 bases between the germline ends. Germline CDR1 and CDR2: SNHLY and FYNNEI. The CDR3 loop spans 13 amino acids. The CDR3 loop reads CASSEFGQKEAFF. The CDR3, as DNA: TGTGCCAGCAGTGAATTTGGGCAGAAAGAAGCTTTCTTT.

V usage is TRBV5-6 and J usage is TRBJ1-2, with 7 nucleotides matching TRBD1. The trim removed 6 bases at V and 1 base at J, leaving 6 bases unmatched. This CDR3 is built from 14 residues. CDR1 is SGHDT and CDR2 is YYEEEE in the germline V gene. The CDR3 spells CASTRQGVNYGYTF. The CDR3 DNA sequence: TGTGCCAGCACCCGACAGGGAGTTAACTATGGCTACACCTTC.

This chain links TRBV7-9 with TRBJ1-3; 9 bases line up with TRBD1. Germline V gene data show CDR1 as SEHNR and CDR2 as FQNEAQ (reference sequence). V was pared by 4 bases and J by 2 bases, with 9 bases of the junction left unmatched. This CDR3 spans 17 amino acids. CDR3 loop: CASSSGTGFIPGNTIYF. CDR3 sequence (DNA): TGTGCCAGCAGCTCGGGGACAGGGTTTATTCCTGGAAACACCATATATTTT.

This clone was detected only a few times. The chain couples TRBV5-6 to TRBJ2-1; possible D gene TRBD1, 6 bases. CDR3 length: 17 residues. In germline, CDR1 is SGHDT, CDR2 YYEEEE. The V gene lost 4 bases and the J gene lost 0 bases, with 17 bases spanning the gap. In nucleotides, the CDR3 is TGTGCCAGCAGCAGGACAGTCTCCTTAAGCTCCTACAATGAGCAGTTCTTC. It specifies CASSRTVSLSSYNEQFF.

V is TRBV19 and J is TRBJ2-2, with D perhaps TRBD1 or TRBD2 (5 bases each). There are 14 residues in the CDR3. The germline V gene encodes CDR1 LNHDA and CDR2 SQIVND (reference sequence). V lost 4 bases and J 3 bases, leaving 9 bases between the germline ends. The CDR3 loop is CASSRGSDTGELFF. The DNA of the CDR3 is TGTGCCAGTAGTAGGGGGTCAGACACCGGGGAGCTGTTTTTT.

This sequence joins TRBV10-3 and TRBJ2-1, with D unclear. From germline, CDR1 is ENHRY and CDR2 SYGVKD. The CDR3 spans 13 residues. The ends were cut back, 6 bases at V and 8 bases at J, with 14 bases in the middle. CDR3 residues: CAISTALQDEQFF. The CDR3 DNA is TGTGCCATCAGCACGGCGCTCCAGGATGAGCAGTTCTTC.

V is TRBV10-3 and J is TRBJ1-6; 9 nucleotides match TRBD1. The germline gives CDR1 ENHRY, CDR2 SYGVKD. V dropped 6 bases and J dropped 9; count of bases not matched to a gene: 6. The CDR3 is 14 residues long. The CDR3 sequence is CAISGGTGSSPLHF. For the CDR3, the DNA is TGTGCCATCAGCGGAGGGACAGGGAGTTCACCCCTCCACTTT.

The V gene is TRBV27, the J gene TRBJ1-6; 7 bases fit TRBD1. J gave up 6 bases and V 9 bases, and 11 bases lay outside the gene matches. Germline V gives CDR1 MNHEY, CDR2 SMNVEV (reference sequence). This CDR3 region has 15 residues. The CDR3 loop is CARSNRGVCNSPLHF. The DNA of the CDR3 is TGTGCCAGGAGTAACAGGGGAGTGTGTAATTCACCCCTCCACTTT.

The chain joins TRBV5-1 to TRBJ2-2; 9 bases align to TRBD1. Looked up from germline, CDR1 is SGHRS and CDR2 is YFSETQ. After removal of 4 bases from V and 6 bases from J, the junction contained 13 bases not matched to a gene. The CDR3 totals 17 residues. CDR3 in amino acids: CASSLSSGTGYAGELFF. In DNA form, the CDR3 reads TGCGCCAGCAGCCTCTCCTCCGGGACAGGGTACGCCGGGGAGCTGTTTTTT.

The CDR3 region has the DNA TGTGCCAGCAGCCAAGATAGTAGTGGGGGGGTATTTAAAGCTTTCTTT. Encoded protein: CASSQDSSGGVFKAFF. The genes are TRBV4-2 and TRBJ1-1, with D perhaps TRBD1 (5 bases). V was pared by 0 bases and J by 9 bases, with 20 bases between. The CDR3 totals 16 residues. Per the germline V gene, CDR1 is LGHNA and CDR2 is YNFKEQ.

The J gene is TRBJ2-5, the V gene TRBV6-1; D may be TRBD1 (5 bases). CDR1 and CDR2 (germline): MNHNS, SASEGT. V dropped 10 bases and J dropped 3 bases, with 15 bases sitting between them. The CDR3 has 13 amino acids. This chain's CDR3 is CATHTRAKETQYF. CDR3 sequence (DNA): TGTGCCACCCACACCAGGGCCAAAGAGACCCAGTACTTC.

This clone was counted between two and nine times. Here the CDR3 DNA reads TGTGCCAGCAGCCAACCGGGACCTCAATCACCCCTCCACTTT. It encodes CASSQPGPQSPLHF. The chain combines TRBV5-4 with TRBJ1-6; D possibly corresponds to TRBD1 (5 bases). Germline CDR1 reads SGHNT; CDR2 reads YYREEE (reference sequence). Trimming took 4 bases from V and 10 from J, leaving 15 bases between them. This CDR3 has 14 residues.

The V and J genes are TRBV7-2 and TRBJ1-2; D might be TRBD1 (6 bases). V gave up 8 bases and J gave up 6 bases, with 16 bases separating them. The CDR3 is 13 residues long. CDR1 is SGHTA, CDR2 FQGNSA, per germline. In DNA, the CDR3 is TGTGCCAGCCAGGAGCAGGGGACCCATGGCTACACCTTC. Protein sequence: CASQEQGTHGYTF. Drawing the rest from reference TRBV7-2 and TRBJ1-2, the complete variable domain is GAGVSQSPSNKVTEKGKDVELRCDPISGHTALYWYRQSLGQGLEFLIYFQGNSAPDKSGLPSDRFSAERTGGSVSTLTIQRTQQEDSAVYLCASQEQGTHGYTFGSGTRLTVV.

The sample holds a few counts of this clone. The V gene is TRBV5-1, the J gene TRBJ1-1; D unclear. Germline V gene lookup returns CDR1 SGHRS and CDR2 YFSETQ. The CDR3 is 13 amino acids. Trimming took 4 bases from V and 4 from J, leaving 11 bases between them. CDR3 coding DNA: TGCGCCAGCAGCAGTTTGGGCTCCACTGAAGCTTTCTTT. It yields the protein CASSSLGSTEAFF.

The V and J genes are TRBV15 and TRBJ2-3, with 14 bases aligning to TRBD2. Germline V CDR1 and CDR2: LNHNV, YYDKDF (reference sequence). Unmatched junction bases numbered 4, after V lost 3 bases and J lost 5 bases. The CDR3 runs 16 residues. The CDR3 coding sequence is TGTGCCACCAGCAGCGGACTAGCGGGAGGCGAAGATACGCAGTATTTT. This gives the protein CATSSGLAGGEDTQYF.

The genes are TRBV6-6 and TRBJ1-1; 8 bases align to TRBD1. Germline values: CDR1 MNHNY, CDR2 SVGAGI (reference sequence). J lost 5 bases, V lost 4 bases, and 6 bases had no gene match. The CDR3 consists of 14 residues. The CDR3 nucleotides read TGTGCCAGCAGTTCCGGGACAGGAAGGACTGAAGCTTTCTTT. It encodes CASSSGTGRTEAFF.

V is TRBV2 and J is TRBJ2-7, with a possible D match to TRBD2 (6 bases). Germline CDR1 reads SNHLY; CDR2 reads FYNNEI. This CDR3 is built from 13 residues. V shed 8 bases and J shed 2 bases, with 13 bases lying between them. CDR3 region: CASGEREPYEQYF. CDR3 bases: TGTGCCAGCGGGGAACGGGAGCCCTACGAGCAGTACTTC. Drawing the rest from reference TRBV2 and TRBJ2-7, the complete variable domain is EPEVTQTPSHQVTQMGQEVILRCVPISNHLYFYWYRQILGQKVEFLVSFYNNEISEKSEIFDDQFSVERPDGSNFTLKIRSTKLEDSAMYFCASGEREPYEQYFGPGTRLTVT.

The CDR3, as DNA: TGTGCCAGTAAAAGATTGGGTCCCTCTGGAAACACCATATATTTT. Translation: CASKRLGPSGNTIYF. The chain is built from TRBV19 and TRBJ1-3, with no clear D. V gave up 7 bases and J gave up 0 bases, with 13 bases separating them. CDR1 and CDR2 (germline): LNHDA, SQIVND (reference sequence). There are 15 residues in the CDR3.

The CDR3 sequence is CASSQQAGVASETQYF. CDR3 coding DNA: TGTGCCAGCAGCCAACAGGCAGGGGTGGCCTCAGAGACCCAGTACTTC. The V and J genes are TRBV2 and TRBJ2-5, with D possibly being TRBD1 (6 bases). The CDR3 loop spans 16 amino acids. Germline CDR1 SNHLY, CDR2 FYNNEI. V lost 6 bases and J 4 bases, leaving 21 bases between the germline ends.

In regard to this clone: A much larger clone sits a single nucleotide away, making a read error possible. The chain couples TRBV11-1 to TRBJ1-2; D not resolved. Trimming removed 1 base from V and 5 bases from J, with 8 bases in between. The CDR3 totals 13 residues. The germline gives CDR1 SGHAT, CDR2 FQDESV (reference sequence). CDR3 in amino acids: CASSLGTGYGYTF. Written as DNA, the CDR3 is TGTGCCAGCAGCTTAGGGACGGGGTATGGCTACACCTTC.

The rearrangement links TRBV7-9 to TRBJ1-5, with 8 bases lining up with TRBD1. After removal of 1 base from V and 7 bases from J, the junction contained 6 bases not matched to a gene. CDR1 is SEHNR, CDR2 FQNEAQ, per germline (reference sequence). CDR3 length: 15 residues. Written as DNA, the CDR3 is TGTGCCAGCAGCTTAGGGACAGGGAGCGGGCAGCCCCAGCATTTT. It encodes CASSLGTGSGQPQHF. The whole variable domain, filled in from reference TRBV7-9 and TRBJ1-5, reads DTGVSQNPRHKITKRGQNVTFRCDPISEHNRLYWYRQTLGQGPEFLTYFQNEAQLEKSRLLSDRFSAERPKGSFSTLEIQRTEQGDSAMYLCASSLGTGSGQPQHFGDGTRLSIL.

This clone has more than one count but fewer than ten. This sequence joins TRBV7-3 and TRBJ2-7, with D perhaps matching TRBD2 (6 bases). Trimming left V 0 bases short and J 5 bases short, with 11 bases between. This CDR3 has 14 residues. The germline V gene has CDR1 SGHTA and CDR2 FQGTGA. The DNA of the CDR3 is TGTGCCAGCAGCTTAACCGGGAGAAACGACGAGCAGTACTTC. Residues: CASSLTGRNDEQYF.

This clone was recorded a few times. The chain employs TRBV7-9 and TRBJ1-2; 7 bases are shared with TRBD1. This CDR3 is built from 13 residues. V was clipped by 7 bases and J by 6 bases; unmatched bases: 8. Germline V gene data show CDR1 as SEHNR and CDR2 as FQNEAQ (reference sequence). The CDR3 region is CASTPNTGDGYTF. The CDR3 bases are TGTGCCAGCACACCCAATACAGGGGATGGCTACACCTTC.

The chain uses TRBV28 and TRBJ1-1; 9 nucleotides match TRBD1. Germline lookup yields CDR1 MDHEN and CDR2 SYDVKM. The junction had 4 bases not matched to a gene; V was cut back by 7 bases and J by 1 base. The CDR3 is 14 amino acids. CDR3 protein: CASNTQGANTEAFF. The CDR3 bases are TGTGCCAGCAACACACAGGGGGCGAACACTGAAGCTTTCTTT.

The chain combines TRBV7-9 with TRBJ2-7, with D perhaps TRBD2 (5 bases). Germline loops: CDR1 SEHNR, CDR2 FQNEAQ (reference sequence). This CDR3 is 13 amino acids long. The germline V and J ends were trimmed by 3 bases and 5 bases, with 11 bases remaining between them. In nucleotides, the CDR3 is TGTGCCAGCAGCTTGGCCCAGCGGAACGAGCAGTACTTC. Amino acids: CASSLAQRNEQYF. Variable domain in full (rest from reference TRBV7-9 and TRBJ2-7): DTGVSQNPRHKITKRGQNVTFRCDPISEHNRLYWYRQTLGQGPEFLTYFQNEAQLEKSRLLSDRFSAERPKGSFSTLEIQRTEQGDSAMYLCASSLAQRNEQYFGPGTRLTVT.